This TCR beta chain is from a study of early T cells in non-severe SARS-CoV-2 infection. Study context: Sequencing of bulk RNA from unsorted whole blood was done, without chain pairing. Study results and caveats: Matching with VDJdb favored anti-spike CD8 responses (missing private and CD4 specificities).

The CDR3 runs to 15 residues. Looked up from germline, CDR1 is DFQATT and CDR2 is SNEGSKA (reference sequence). The V gene end was trimmed by 6 bases and the J gene end by 2 bases; junction bases not matched to a gene: 9. This clonotype was found many times. Its matching antigen is unknown. Unique molecular identifiers (one per individual cDNA molecule) were attached. MiXCR, run by TCRdb on the 5' RACE reads, gives a single entry per CDR3 protein. The table has around 33,000 distinct CDR3 sequences, around 7% seen once. The sample comprised whole blood. V is TRBV20-1 and J is TRBJ2-3, with TRBD2 identical over 9 bases. This sequence originates from an adult who was a healthcare worker with PCR-confirmed SARS-CoV-2 infection or an uninfected control (not recorded which). Here the CDR3 reads CSATNQREATDTQYF. DNA for the CDR3: TGCAGTGCAACCAATCAGCGGGAGGCCACAGATACGCAGTATTTT.